A single sample gave rise to the 23 T cell receptor beta chains below, sequenced in a study of OX40 agonist ivuxolimab in advanced cancers. TCRdb's table, derived via immunoSEQ multiplex PCR, lists solely in-frame clones and lacks some. The sample has under 90,000 clones, roughly 86% seen once. This specimen was CD4+ or CD8+ T cells sorted from blood, taken in a trial of the OX40 agonist ivuxolimab. Receptor source: an adult with an advanced solid tumor such as melanoma, head and neck, liver or kidney cancer.

The J gene is TRBJ1-2, the V gene TRBV7-9; D not certain. The V and J ends lost 5 bases and 4 bases respectively, with 11 bases between them. CDR1 SEHNR and CDR2 FQNEAQ come from the germline V gene (reference sequence). The CDR3 is 13 amino acids. CDR3 sequence: CASSLTGSYGYTF. Here the CDR3 DNA reads TGTGCCAGCAGCCTTACGGGGTCCTATGGCTACACCTTC.

The chain links TRBV6-5 to TRBJ1-2, with no clear D. CDR1 MNHEY and CDR2 SVGAGI come from the germline V gene. The V end was cut by 8 bases, the J end by 3 bases, with 13 bases between. The CDR3 has 13 residues. The CDR3 is CASSSPGHYGYTF. The CDR3 region has the DNA TGTGCCAGCTCAAGCCCGGGCCACTATGGCTACACCTTC.

This chain connects TRBV6-6 to TRBJ2-1, with TRBD1 matching over 7 bases. CDR1 is MNHNY, CDR2 SVGAGI, per germline (reference sequence). The CDR3 has 15 residues. The J segment lost 4 bases and the V segment lost 0 bases, leaving 3 bases of the junction unmatched. In nucleotides, the CDR3 is TGTGCCAGCAGTTACTCGAGACAGGGATACAATGAGCAGTTCTTC. Protein sequence: CASSYSRQGYNEQFF.

This clone was counted a single time. The J gene is TRBJ2-3, the V gene TRBV6-5, with 9 positions matching TRBD1. The length of the CDR3 is 16 residues. The germline V gene encodes CDR1 MNHEY and CDR2 SVGAGI. After removal of 4 bases from V and 6 bases from J, the junction contained 11 bases not matched to a gene. This CDR3 is CASSLSGTGSVDTQYF. CDR3 in DNA: TGTGCCAGCAGTTTGTCCGGGACAGGGAGTGTGGATACGCAGTATTTT.

The CDR3 loop is CASSEGQGRYGYTF. The CDR3 DNA follows: TGTGCCAGCAGTGAGGGACAGGGCCGGTATGGCTACACCTTC. The gene calls are TRBV6-4 and TRBJ1-2, with 9 bases lining up with TRBD1. CDR3 length: 14 amino acids. Germline assignment: CDR1 MRHNA and CDR2 SNTAGT. V lost 3 bases to trimming and J lost 5 bases; unmatched junction nucleotides: 4.

The rearrangement uses TRBV25-1 and TRBJ2-3; weak D call: TRBD1 (6 bases). Germline CDR1 and CDR2: MGHDK and SYGVNS. Trimming pared 0 bases from V and 14 bases from J, leaving 12 bases between. The CDR3 totals 12 residues. CDR3 coding DNA: TGTGCCAGCAGTGAATATGGGGGCTCCGGGTATTTT. Translating gives CASSEYGGSGYF.

The chain is built from TRBV5-1 and TRBJ1-5; D is ambiguous. Looked up from germline, CDR1 is SGHRS and CDR2 is YFSETQ. Trimming cost V 0 bases and J 4 bases, with 11 bases left between them. This CDR3 comprises 15 residues. The CDR3 protein is CASSLEGFGNQPQHF. In DNA, the CDR3 is TGCGCCAGCAGCTTGGAAGGGTTCGGGAATCAGCCCCAGCATTTT.

In nucleotides, the CDR3 is TGTGCCAGCGTAGATGACAGGGAAGCTTTCTTT. As protein: CASVDDREAFF. The chain recombines TRBV28 with TRBJ1-1, with D tentatively TRBD1 (6 bases). In germline, CDR1 is MDHEN, CDR2 SYDVKM. The CDR3 is made up of 11 amino acids. Trimming removed 8 bases from V and 8 bases from J, with 12 bases in between.

Comment on this clone: The junction departs from the called germline gene at one end, perhaps through a read error. In DNA form, the CDR3 reads TGTGCCAGCAGCTTAGCGAGCGGAAGCACGGATACGCAGTATTTT. Translating gives CASSLASGSTDTQYF. The gene calls are TRBV7-7 and TRBJ2-3, with a tentative D call TRBD2 (5 bases). CDR1 is SSHAT and CDR2 is FNYEAQ in the germline V gene (reference sequence). The CDR3 consists of 15 residues.

The CDR3 protein is CAIRKGQGIGDTEAFF. The CDR3 coding sequence is TGTGCCATCAGGAAGGGACAGGGGATAGGGGACACTGAAGCTTTCTTT. The chain has TRBV10-3 and TRBJ1-1; 10 bases match TRBD1. Trimming removed 6 bases from V and 3 bases from J; junction bases left unmatched: 10. This CDR3 has 16 residues. From germline, CDR1 is ENHRY and CDR2 SYGVKD.

The chain is built from TRBV5-4 and TRBJ1-3; D gene ambiguous. The V gene's germline CDR1 is SGHNT and CDR2 YYREEE (reference sequence). V gave up 4 bases and J gave up 2 bases, with 10 bases separating them. The CDR3 runs 14 residues. The CDR3 nucleotides are TGTGCCAGCAGCACGGACTTAGCTGGAAACACCATATATTTT. Protein sequence: CASSTDLAGNTIYF. The full variable domain, in which reference TRBV5-4 and TRBJ1-3 provide the parts outside the CDR3, is ETGVTQSPTHLIKTRGQQVTLRCSSQSGHNTVSWYQQALGQGPQFIFQYYREEENGRGNFPPRFSGLQFPNYSSELNVNALELDDSALYLCASSTDLAGNTIYFGEGSWLTVV.

This clone was seen only once. The CDR3 bases are TGTGCCAGCAGCCAAGTTCAGGGTAGAAACACCATATATTTT. It encodes CASSQVQGRNTIYF. The V call is TRBV14, the J call TRBJ1-3; perhaps TRBD1 as D (5 bases). The ends were cut back, 1 base at V and 5 bases at J, with 9 bases in the middle. This CDR3 has 14 amino acids. The germline V gene encodes CDR1 SGHDN and CDR2 FVKESK.

The rearrangement joins TRBV6-6 to TRBJ2-1; 10 positions agree with TRBD2. CDR1 MNHNY and CDR2 SVGAGI come from the germline V gene (reference sequence). The CDR3 spans 13 residues. The junction had 3 bases not matched to a gene; V was cut back by 6 bases and J by 7 bases. In DNA, the CDR3 is TGTGCCAGCAGAGGACTAGCGGAAAATGAGCAGTTCTTC. Protein: CASRGLAENEQFF.

A few counts support this clone. The genes are TRBV7-6 and TRBJ2-3, with TRBD2 matching 8 bases. V was clipped by 2 bases and J by 0 bases; unmatched bases: 4. This CDR3 is built from 16 residues. Germline V gene data show CDR1 as SGHVS and CDR2 as FNYEAQ. CDR3 nucleotides: TGTGCCAGCAGCTTATCTGTAGCGGGGAGCACAGATACGCAGTATTTT. Translated: CASSLSVAGSTDTQYF.

The chain recombines TRBV19 with TRBJ1-5; D gene unclear. V lost 4 bases and J 1 base, leaving 8 bases between the germline ends. The CDR3 covers 14 residues. The germline V gene has CDR1 LNHDA and CDR2 SQIVND (reference sequence). The CDR3 here is CASSTQDSNQPQHF. As DNA, the CDR3 is TGTGCCAGTAGTACCCAGGACAGCAATCAGCCCCAGCATTTT.

This clone occurred once. V usage is TRBV7-3 and J usage is TRBJ1-1, with D perhaps matching TRBD1 (5 bases). From germline, CDR1 is SGHTA and CDR2 FQGTGA. Trimming cost V 5 bases and J 7 bases, with 14 bases left between them. CDR3 length: 13 residues. CDR3 nucleotide sequence: TGTGCCAGCAGCCCGGGACGGGTGATTGAAGCTTTCTTT. The encoded protein is CASSPGRVIEAFF.

V gene TRBV10-3 combines with J gene TRBJ1-5, with no clear D. From germline, CDR1 is ENHRY and CDR2 SYGVKD. The CDR3 is 16 amino acids. Deletions cut 2 bases from V and 5 bases from J, with 16 bases between. The CDR3 DNA follows: TGTGCCATCAGTGAGATTTGGGAACGCGACGATCAGCCCCAGCATTTT. Its translation: CAISEIWERDDQPQHF.

To note about this clone: As the CDR3 is not closed by the conserved phenylalanine or tryptophan, this likely results from a read error. The DNA of the CDR3 is TGTGCCAGCAGCGACAGGGATCGTACCTATGGCTACACCCTC. Amino acids: CASSDRDRTYGYTL. The chain carries TRBV13 and TRBJ1-2, with 7 bases lining up with TRBD1. The CDR3 is 14 residues long. V lost 5 bases to trimming and J lost 4 bases; unmatched junction nucleotides: 7. CDR1 is PRHDT and CDR2 is FYEKMQ in the germline V gene (reference sequence).

There are a few counts of this clone. The chain couples TRBV7-2 to TRBJ2-7, with 10 bases fitting TRBD2. This CDR3 has 18 amino acids. Germline CDR1 SGHTA, CDR2 FQGNSA. The junction had 18 bases not matched to a gene; V was cut back by 5 bases and J by 5 bases. CDR3 sequence: CASSAPGGSSGSTHEQYF. The CDR3 nucleotides are TGTGCCAGCAGCGCGCCGGGGGGCTCTAGCGGGAGTACCCACGAGCAGTACTTC.

The genes are TRBV7-6 and TRBJ2-2, with D possibly TRBD2 on 6 matching bases. CDR3 length equals 18 residues. The V end was cut by 5 bases, the J end by 4 bases, with 23 bases between. Germline V gene sequence: CDR1 SGHVS, CDR2 FNYEAQ. This CDR3 reads CASSLNPGPPGVTGELFF. The DNA for the CDR3 is TGTGCCAGCAGCCTAAATCCGGGACCGCCGGGAGTCACCGGGGAGCTGTTTTTT.

This chain joins TRBV6-1 and TRBJ1-1, with D hard to call. CDR1 MNHNS and CDR2 SASEGT come from the germline V gene. V dropped 6 bases and J dropped 5 bases, with 16 bases sitting between them. This CDR3 region has 14 residues. CDR3 amino acids: CASSASQTGTEAFF. CDR3 DNA: TGTGCCAGCAGCGCTTCACAGACGGGGACTGAAGCTTTCTTT.

As for this clone: One end of the junction is discordant with germline, which a read error may explain. This chain links TRBV4-1 with TRBJ1-3, with 7 bases matching TRBD1. CDR3 length: 16 amino acids. CDR1 MGHRA and CDR2 YSYEKL come from the germline V gene. The CDR3: CASSQPGTASGNTTYF. The CDR3 nucleotides are TGCGCCAGCAGCCAACCCGGGACAGCCTCTGGAAACACCACATATTTT.

CDR3 DNA sequence: TGTGCCAGCTCACCCTACAGAACCGGGACAGGTGGGCAAGAGACCCAGTACTTC. This sequence encodes CASSPYRTGTGGQETQYF. The rearrangement uses TRBV18 and TRBJ2-5, with 8 nucleotides matching TRBD1. This CDR3 region has 18 residues. Trimming cost V 3 bases and J 2 bases; bases outside gene matches: 14. Germline loops: CDR1 KGHSH, CDR2 LQKENI.